This paragraph covers one T cell receptor beta chain sequence. Libraries were prepared by immunoSEQ multiplex PCR; TCRdb keeps only in-frame clonotypes and omits some of them. The sample includes around 50,000 clones, 80% to 95% of them seen just once. CDR3 length: 13 amino acids. Germline V CDR1 and CDR2: KGHSH, LQKENI. The germline V and J ends were trimmed by 5 bases and 0 bases, with 5 bases remaining between them. The V call is TRBV18, the J call TRBJ1-5; D ambiguous. The receptor was derived from a man aged 40-55 years with rheumatoid arthritis. Sequenced sample: PBMCs. The CDR3 spells CASSANSNQPQHF. The CDR3 DNA is TGTGCCAGCTCAGCTAATAGCAATCAGCCCCAGCATTTT.